This T cell receptor beta chain was obtained from a study of cytomegalovirus exposure and HLA in healthy donors. The trim removed 8 bases at V and 4 bases at J, leaving 10 bases unmatched. This CDR3 spans 15 amino acids. Germline V gives CDR1 LNHDA, CDR2 SQIVND (reference sequence). Notes on this clone: What it binds is not known.

Study findings and constraints: The likely explanation for a cluster of highly shared sequence variants was sequencing artifact. A later analysis reported that several of the most significant clusters appeared to be linked to common viral pathogens, among them Epstein-Barr virus.

Amplification used 60 Vbeta primers and 13 Jbeta primers. Here immunoSEQ multiplex PCR was the method, and the copy in TCRdb shows in-frame clones only, minus some. The sample yields some 200,000 clones, around 86% seen once. Sequenced: PBMCs. V is TRBV19 and J is TRBJ1-3, with TRBD1 matching 8 bases. This TCR derives from a man aged 50 to 60 in good health and CMV-seronegative. CDR3 in amino acids: CASGQGLSGGNTIYF. DNA for the CDR3: TGTGCCAGTGGACAGGGTCTCTCGGGAGGAAACACCATATATTTT.